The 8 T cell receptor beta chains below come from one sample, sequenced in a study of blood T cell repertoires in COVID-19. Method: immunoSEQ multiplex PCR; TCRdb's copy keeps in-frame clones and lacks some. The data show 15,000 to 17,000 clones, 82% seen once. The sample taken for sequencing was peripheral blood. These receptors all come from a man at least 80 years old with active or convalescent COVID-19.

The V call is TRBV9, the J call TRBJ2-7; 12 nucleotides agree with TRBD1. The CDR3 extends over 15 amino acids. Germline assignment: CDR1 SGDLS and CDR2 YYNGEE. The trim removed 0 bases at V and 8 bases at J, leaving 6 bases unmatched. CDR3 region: CASSVGGTGGNKQYF. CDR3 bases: TGTGCCAGCAGCGTAGGGGGGACAGGGGGCAATAAGCAGTACTTC. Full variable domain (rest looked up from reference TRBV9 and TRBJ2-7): DSGVTQTPKHLITATGQRVTLRCSPRSGDLSVYWYQQSLDQGLQFLIQYYNGEERAKGNILERFSAQQFPDLHSELNLSSLELGDSALYFCASSVGGTGGNKQYFGPGTRLTVT.

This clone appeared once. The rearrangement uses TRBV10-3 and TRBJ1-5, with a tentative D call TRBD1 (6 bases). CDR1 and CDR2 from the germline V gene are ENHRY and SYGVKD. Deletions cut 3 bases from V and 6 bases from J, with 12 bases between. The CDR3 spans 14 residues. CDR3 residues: CAISDTGLAQPQHF. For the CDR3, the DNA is TGTGCCATCAGTGATACAGGGTTAGCTCAGCCCCAGCATTTT.

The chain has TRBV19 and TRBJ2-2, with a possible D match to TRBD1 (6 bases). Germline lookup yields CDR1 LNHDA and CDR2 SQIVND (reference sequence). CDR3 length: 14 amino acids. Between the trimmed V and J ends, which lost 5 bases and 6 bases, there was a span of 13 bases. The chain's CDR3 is CASSLHDRPGELFF. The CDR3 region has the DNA TGTGCCAGTAGTTTACACGACAGGCCCGGGGAGCTGTTTTTT.

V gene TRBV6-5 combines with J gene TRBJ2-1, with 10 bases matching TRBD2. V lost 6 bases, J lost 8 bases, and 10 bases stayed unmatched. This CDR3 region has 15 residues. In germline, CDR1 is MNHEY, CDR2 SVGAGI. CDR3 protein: CASRPLAGAWDEQFF. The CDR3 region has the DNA TGTGCCAGCAGGCCTCTAGCGGGAGCGTGGGATGAGCAGTTCTTC.

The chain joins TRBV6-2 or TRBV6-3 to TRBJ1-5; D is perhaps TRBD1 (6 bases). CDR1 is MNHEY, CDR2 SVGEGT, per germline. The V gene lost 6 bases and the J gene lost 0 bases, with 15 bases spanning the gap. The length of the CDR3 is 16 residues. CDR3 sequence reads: CASSPRGDYSNQPQHF. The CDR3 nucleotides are TGTGCCAGCAGCCCGAGGGGGGACTATAGCAATCAGCCCCAGCATTTT.

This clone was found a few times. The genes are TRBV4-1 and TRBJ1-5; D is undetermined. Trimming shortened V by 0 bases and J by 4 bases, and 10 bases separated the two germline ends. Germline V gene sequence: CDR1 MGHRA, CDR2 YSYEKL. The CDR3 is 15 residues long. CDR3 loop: CASSQDGQPNQPQHF. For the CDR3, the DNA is TGCGCCAGCAGCCAAGATGGGCAGCCAAATCAGCCCCAGCATTTT.

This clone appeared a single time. The CDR3 region has the DNA TGCGCCAGCAGCCCTGCAGGAAATTACAATGAGCAGTTCTTC. It codes for CASSPAGNYNEQFF. The chain links TRBV4-1 to TRBJ2-1; D is ambiguous. V was shortened by 4 bases and J by 4 bases, with 11 bases between the two germline ends. Germline CDR1 is MGHRA and CDR2 is YSYEKL. This CDR3 has 14 amino acids.

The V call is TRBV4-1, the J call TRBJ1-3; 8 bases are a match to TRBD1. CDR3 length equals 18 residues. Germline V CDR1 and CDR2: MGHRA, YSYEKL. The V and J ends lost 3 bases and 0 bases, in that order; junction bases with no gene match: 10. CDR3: CASSHPTGVRSSGNTIYF. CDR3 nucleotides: TGCGCCAGCAGCCACCCGACAGGGGTACGTTCCTCTGGAAACACCATATATTTT.